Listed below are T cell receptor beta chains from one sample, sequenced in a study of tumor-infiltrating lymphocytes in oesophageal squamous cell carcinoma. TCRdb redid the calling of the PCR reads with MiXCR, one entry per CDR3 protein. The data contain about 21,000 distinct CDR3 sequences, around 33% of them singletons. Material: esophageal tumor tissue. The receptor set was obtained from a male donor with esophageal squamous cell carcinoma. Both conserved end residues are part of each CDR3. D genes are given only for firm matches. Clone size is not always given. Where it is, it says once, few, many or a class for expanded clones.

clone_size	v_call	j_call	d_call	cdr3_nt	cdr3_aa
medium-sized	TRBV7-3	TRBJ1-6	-	TGTGCCAGCAGTCTAAGCGGACAAGGGAATTCACCCCTCCACTTT	CASSLSGQGNSPLHF
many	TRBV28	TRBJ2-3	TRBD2	TGTGCCAGCGGAGGACTAGCGGGAACTAGCACAGATACGCAGTATTTT	CASGGLAGTSTDTQYF
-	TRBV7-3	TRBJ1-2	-	TGTGCCAGCAGCCTTGGGCCTAACCTCTATGGCTACACCTTC	CASSLGPNLYGYTF
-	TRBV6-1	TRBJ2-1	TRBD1	TGTGCCAGCAGAGTTACGGGGACAGGGAGGTTCAATGAGCAGTTCTTC	CASRVTGTGRFNEQFF
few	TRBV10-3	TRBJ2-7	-	TGTGCCATCAGTGAGCTAGACGAGCAGTACTTC	CAISELDEQYF
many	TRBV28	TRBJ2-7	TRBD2	TGTGCCAGCAGTTTCTCTAGCGGGGGGCTCCACTACGAGCAGTACTTC	CASSFSSGGLHYEQYF
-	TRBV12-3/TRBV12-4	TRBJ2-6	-	TGTGCCAGCAGTTTAGAAACAACTGGGGCCAACGTCCTGACTTTC	CASSLETTGANVLTF
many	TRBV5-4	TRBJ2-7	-	TGTGCCAGCAGCGTTCAAGGGGAGTACGAGCAGTACTTC	CASSVQGEYEQYF
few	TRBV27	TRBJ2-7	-	TGTGCCAGCAGTTCGGCTGGCGCGGGACGGGACGAGCAGTACTTC	CASSSAGAGRDEQYF
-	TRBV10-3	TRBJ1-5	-	TGTGCCATCAATGAGGGCTCGACTAATCAGCCCCAGCATTTT	CAINEGSTNQPQHF
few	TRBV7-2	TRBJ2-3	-	TGTGCCAGCAGCGAAACCGGGACCGCAGTCCATACGCAGTATTTT	CASSETGTAVHTQYF
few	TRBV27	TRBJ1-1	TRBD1	TGCACCAGCAGTCTAGAGACAGGGCTTAACACTGAAGCTTTCTTT	CTSSLETGLNTEAFF
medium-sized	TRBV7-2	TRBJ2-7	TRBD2	TGTGCCAGCAGCTCGGGTAGCGGGAACGAGCAGTACTTC	CASSSGSGNEQYF
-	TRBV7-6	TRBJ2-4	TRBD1	TGTGCCAGCAGCCTCGGACAGGGGGGCTTTTGGTACTTC	CASSLGQGGFWYF
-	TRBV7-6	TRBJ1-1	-	TGTGCCAGCAGCTTATTAACCAACATGAACACTGAAGCTTTCTTT	CASSLLTNMNTEAFF
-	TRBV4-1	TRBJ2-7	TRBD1	TGCGCCAGCAGCCAAGATCTACAGGGGTACTCCGAGCAGTACTTC	CASSQDLQGYSEQYF
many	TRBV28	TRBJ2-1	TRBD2	TGTGCCAGCAGTTTATTGGGGCTAGCGGGAGAGCATGAGCAGTTCTTC	CASSLLGLAGEHEQFF
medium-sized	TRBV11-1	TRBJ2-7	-	TGTGCCAGCAGCTTCCTAGCGACTACCTCCTACGAGCAGTACTTC	CASSFLATTSYEQYF
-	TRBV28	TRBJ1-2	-	TGTGCCAGCAGTTGGCGGGGAGCCTATGGCTACACCTTC	CASSWRGAYGYTF
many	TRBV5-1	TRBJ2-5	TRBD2	TGCGCCAGTCGTACTAGCGGGTATGGGGAAGAGACCCAGTACTTC	CASRTSGYGEETQYF
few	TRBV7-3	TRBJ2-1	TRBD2	TGTGCCAGCAGCCTACCACCGACTAGCGGCGGGGTTGAGCAGTTCTTC	CASSLPPTSGGVEQFF
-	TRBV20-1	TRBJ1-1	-	TGCAGTGCTAGAGTCTCGGGGGTAGGGACTGAAGCTTTCTTT	CSARVSGVGTEAFF
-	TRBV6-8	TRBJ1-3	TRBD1	TGTGCCAGCAAACAGGGGGGTGGAAACACCATATATTTT	CASKQGGGNTIYF
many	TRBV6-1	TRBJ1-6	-	TGTGCCAGCAGTGGACAGAATTCACCCCTCCACTTT	CASSGQNSPLHF
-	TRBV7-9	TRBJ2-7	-	TGTGCCAGCAGCTTAGGGGGGACTTCCAATGAGCAGTACTTC	CASSLGGTSNEQYF
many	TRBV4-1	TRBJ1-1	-	TGCGCCAGCAGCCTCCGGGAACTGAACACTGAAGCTTTCTTT	CASSLRELNTEAFF
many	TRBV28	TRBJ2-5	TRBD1	TGTGCCAGCAGACTTTTCATTGGGACAGGGGTGGAGCAGTACTTC	CASRLFIGTGVEQYF
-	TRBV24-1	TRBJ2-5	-	TGTGCCACCAGTGACACCCGAAATCTGGGACTCCTCAACTTC	CATSDTRNLGLLNF
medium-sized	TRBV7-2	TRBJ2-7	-	TGTGCCAGCAGCTGGGGACCTACCTACGAGCAGTACTTC	CASSWGPTYEQYF
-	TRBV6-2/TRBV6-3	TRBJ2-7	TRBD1	TGTGCCAGCAATACCGGGACAGGGTCCTACGAGCAGTACTTC	CASNTGTGSYEQYF
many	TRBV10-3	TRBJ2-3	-	TGTGCCATCAGGAACCCTGGGGCCCCTACGCAGTATTTT	CAIRNPGAPTQYF
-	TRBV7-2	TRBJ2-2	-	TGTGCCAGCAGCCCAGGCAGTTGGGCAGCGAACACCGGGGAGCTGTTTTTT	CASSPGSWAANTGELFF